The T cell receptor beta chain described here comes from a study of identical twins. This CDR3 comprises 15 residues. Trimming left V 6 bases short and J 2 bases short, with 13 bases between. Germline CDR1 and CDR2: SEHNR and FQNEAQ (reference sequence). TCRdb re-called the 5' RACE reads through MiXCR, storing one row per CDR3 protein. The sample contains approximately 190,000 distinct CDR3 sequences, approximately 15% of which appear only once. This sample was also put to use in a study of T cells expressing NK-cell markers. In that study: Just one sequenced donor of eight was HCMV-seronegative, while seven were seropositive. Whether expanded NKG2C+ T cell clones were HCMV-specific remained unclear.

Material for sequencing was CD8+ T cells sorted from blood. This TCR derives from a woman under 30 in good health. The genes are TRBV7-9 and TRBJ2-2, with TRBD1 as a possible D gene (6 bases). The CDR3 bases are TGTGCCAGCAGGTCCGGGACAACAAACACCGGGGAGCTGTTTTTT. Residues: CASRSGTTNTGELFF.